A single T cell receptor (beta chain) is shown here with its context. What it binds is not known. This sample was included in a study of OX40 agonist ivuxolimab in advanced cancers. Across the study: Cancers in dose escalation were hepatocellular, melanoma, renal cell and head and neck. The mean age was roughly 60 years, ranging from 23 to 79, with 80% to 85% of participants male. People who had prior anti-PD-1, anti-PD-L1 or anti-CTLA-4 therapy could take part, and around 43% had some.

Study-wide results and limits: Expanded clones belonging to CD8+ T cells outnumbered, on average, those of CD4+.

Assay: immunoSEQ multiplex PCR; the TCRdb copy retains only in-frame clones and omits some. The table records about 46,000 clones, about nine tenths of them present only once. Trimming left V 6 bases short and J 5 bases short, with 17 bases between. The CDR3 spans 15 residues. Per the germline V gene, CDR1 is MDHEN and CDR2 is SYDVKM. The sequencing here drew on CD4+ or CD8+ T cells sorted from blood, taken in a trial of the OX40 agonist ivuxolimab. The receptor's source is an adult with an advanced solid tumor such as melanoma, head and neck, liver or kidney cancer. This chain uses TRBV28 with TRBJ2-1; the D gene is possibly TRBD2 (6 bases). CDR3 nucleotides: TGTGCCAGCAGCCCCGGGAGTCATATCAACAATGAGCAGTTCTTC. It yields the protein CASSPGSHINNEQFF.